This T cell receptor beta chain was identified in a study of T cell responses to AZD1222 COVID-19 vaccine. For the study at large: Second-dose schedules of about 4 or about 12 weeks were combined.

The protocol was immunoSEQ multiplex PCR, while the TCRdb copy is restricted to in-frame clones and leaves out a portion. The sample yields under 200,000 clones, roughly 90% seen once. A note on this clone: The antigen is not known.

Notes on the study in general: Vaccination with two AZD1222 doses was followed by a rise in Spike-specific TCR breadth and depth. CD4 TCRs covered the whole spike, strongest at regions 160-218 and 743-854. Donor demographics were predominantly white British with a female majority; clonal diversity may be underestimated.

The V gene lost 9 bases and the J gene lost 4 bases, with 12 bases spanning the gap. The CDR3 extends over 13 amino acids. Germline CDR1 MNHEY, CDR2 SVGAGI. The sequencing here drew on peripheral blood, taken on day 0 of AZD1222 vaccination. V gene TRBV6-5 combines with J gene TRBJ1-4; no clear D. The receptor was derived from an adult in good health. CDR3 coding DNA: TGTGCCAGTCGGGCTATGGGTAATGAAAAACTGTTTTTT. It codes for CASRAMGNEKLFF.